The source of this TCR beta chain is a study of human T cells and chemical hapten exposure. TCRdb reanalysed the RACE reads using MiXCR and keeps one entry per CDR3 protein. Counted here are roughly 50,000 distinct CDR3 sequences, 9.9% occurring once; the ten biggest clones make up 1.7%. Time point noted: patch test 2, 6 weeks after DPC sensitization. Treatment described: therapeutic diphenylcyclopropenone sensitization with weekly scalp DPC. CDR3 length: 13 amino acids. The germline V gene encodes CDR1 SQVTM and CDR2 ANQGSEA. V was trimmed by 8 bases and J by 2 bases, leaving 10 bases between them. The receptor's source is a woman aged 45 to 65 with alopecia areata. Some clones in this sample may be carry-over from other donors' samples. Sequences were derived from whole blood, sampled in connection with sensitization to the hapten diphenylcyclopropenone (DPC). This rearrangement joins TRBV29-1 to TRBJ2-6, with D possibly being TRBD1 (5 bases). CDR3 coding DNA: TGCAGCATAAGGGGTGCTGGGGCCAACGTCCTGACTTTC. Its translation: CSIRGAGANVLTF.